The source of this T cell receptor (beta chain) is a study of a mutant IDH1 vaccine in newly diagnosed glioma (dated by TCRdb to about 2021). With respect to the entire study: The roughly 32 treated patients were approximately 60% male and around 40% female, with a mean age of about 43 years. Peripheral blood was collected at six visits: V03 (baseline), V05, V07, V10, V12 and V13. Prior to enrollment, patients had been given standard therapy consisting of radiotherapy alone, temozolomide alone, or radiochemotherapy with temozolomide, with the combination given to most patients. Longitudinal TCRB deep sequencing was performed for roughly 25 treated patients wherever samples were available for exploratory analyses.

Remarks on this clone: Its cognate antigen has yet to be identified. The record has no base qualities; no much larger clone is one base away.

What this sample's time point label stands for: baseline, week 1 (first vaccination visit). The intended sense of this specimen's treatment or condition label: pre-vaccination baseline after standard-of-care therapy. Donors had newly diagnosed WHO grade 3 or 4 IDH1-mutant astrocytomas with loss of nuclear ATRX. The samples were drawn from NOA16, a multicentre, single-arm, open-label phase I trial in Germany that tested a mutant IDH1 peptide vaccine in humans for the first time. For immunogenicity testing, the blood drawn at visit V03 was used as the baseline sample. Genomic DNA for TCRB sequencing was extracted from EDTA blood using the DNeasy Blood and Tissue Kit. CDR1 and CDR2 (LNHDA, SQIVND) derive from the germline V gene (reference sequence). Compared with germline, V lacks 6 bases and J lacks 4 bases; bases without a gene match: 9. From the cysteine through the phenylalanine, the CDR3 covers 15 amino acids. The kept DNA is CDR3 alone, 45 bases in frame from the first base.

The method was the immunoSEQ multiplex PCR assay. Rearranged TCR beta chain sequences were amplified with the hsTCRB Kit following the manufacturer's protocol. An Illumina MiSeq was used to sequence the TCRB libraries. On the authors' methods: The kit vendor's proprietary platform handled demultiplexing, trimming and gene mapping. TCRdb mirrors the immuneACCESS table, restricted to in-frame sequences. Some clones are absent from its copies; in checked studies, under half trace to an unresolved V gene, and the reason for the others is unknown. V and J calls and clone size are those listed in that table; D and trimming were worked out from the DNA. The sample table records roughly 21,000 clones; approximately 85% of these occur just once. The biggest ten clones account for roughly 5.9% of the sample. Overall results and qualifications from the work: Pseudoprogression appeared unrelated to alterations in the top peripheral T cell clonotypes detected by TCRB sequencing. Vaccine-induced immune responses across multiple MHC alleles were detected in about 92% of patients. Availability determined which PBMC samples were chosen for TCRB deep sequencing. The authors noted that analyses of patient blood samples could not be reproduced because of sample limitations.

The specimen comprised PBMCs, sampled from a glioma patient treated with radiotherapy, temozolomide or both. The sequence was obtained from a man aged 40-55 years with glioma. This chain is built from TRBV19 and TRBJ1-2; 9 bases in between match TRBD1. The nucleotide sequence reads as follows: TGTGCCAGTAGCAAAAGGACAGGGGAAGGCTATGGCTACACCTTC. Translated, it reads CASSKRTGEGYGYTF.